A single sample is the source of the 11 T cell receptor beta chains below, sequenced in a study of regulatory T cells in long-lasting Graves disease. Time point noted: newly diagnosed GD, antithyroid drugs for less than 3 months. PBMCs provided the RNA from which the TCR library was made. TCR beta libraries were built with iRepertoire HTBI primers and Arm-PCR of CDR3 regions. Each CDR3 protein is one row after TCRdb ran MiXCR on the multiplex PCR reads. The sample includes around 250,000 distinct CDR3 sequences, 20% to 25% of them seen just once. Sequenced here: peripheral blood mononuclear cells (PBMCs), sampled at new diagnosis, from a patient treated with antithyroid drugs. These receptor sequences come from a female donor with Graves disease.

In this sample, this clonotype turned up many times. V is TRBV7-3 and J is TRBJ2-5; the D gene is possibly TRBD1 (5 bases). From germline, CDR1 is SGHTA and CDR2 FQGTGA. The V gene lost 2 bases and the J gene lost 3 bases, with 7 bases spanning the gap. The CDR3 consists of 13 residues. The CDR3: CASSLAREETQYF. CDR3 coding DNA: TGTGCCAGCAGCTTAGCCAGGGAAGAGACCCAGTACTTC. Variable domain in full (rest from reference TRBV7-3 and TRBJ2-5): GAGVSQTPSNKVTEKGKYVELRCDPISGHTALYWYRQSLGQGPEFLIYFQGTGAADDSGLPNDRFFAVRPEGSVSTLKIQRTERGDSAVYLCASSLAREETQYFGPGTRLLVL.

This clonotype came up many times. This chain joins TRBV5-4 and TRBJ1-2, with 8 positions matching TRBD1. Trimming at V came to 4 bases and at J to 4 bases, leaving 3 bases not matched to a gene. The CDR3 sequence is 13 residues long. Germline CDR1 is SGHNT and CDR2 is YYREEE (reference sequence). CDR3 in amino acids: CASSPGQAYGYTF. CDR3 in DNA: TGTGCCAGCAGCCCGGGACAGGCCTATGGCTACACCTTC.

This clonotype was seen only a few times. The CDR3 region has the DNA TGTGCCAGTAGTATTTATAAGGTCAGGGGCCAGCCCCAGCATTTT. Translated, it gives CASSIYKVRGQPQHF. The chain links TRBV19 to TRBJ1-5; D is perhaps TRBD1 (6 bases). This CDR3 has 15 residues. Deletions cut 3 bases from V and 7 bases from J, with 16 bases between. CDR1 is LNHDA and CDR2 is SQIVND in the germline V gene (reference sequence). Based on the CDR3 plus reference TRBV19 and TRBJ1-5, the full variable domain is DGGITQSPKYLFRKEGQNVTLSCEQNLNHDAMYWYRQDPGQGLRLIYYSQIVNDFQKGDIAEGYSVSREKKESFPLTVTSAQKNPTAFYLCASSIYKVRGQPQHFGDGTRLSIL.

V gene TRBV4-2 combines with J gene TRBJ2-1; D ambiguous. Germline loops: CDR1 LGHNA, CDR2 YNFKEQ. The CDR3 spans 11 residues. The V end was cut by 7 bases, the J end by 8 bases, with 9 bases between. CDR3 sequence: CASTHGYEQFF. The CDR3, as DNA: TGTGCCAGCACCCACGGGTATGAGCAGTTCTTC.

This clonotype has at least ten counts. The chain couples TRBV27 to TRBJ2-1; 11 bases line up with TRBD2. The ends lost 4 bases at V and 4 bases at J; junction bases unmatched: 0. Looked up from germline, CDR1 is MNHEY and CDR2 is SMNVEV (reference sequence). This CDR3 region has 14 residues. Written as DNA, the CDR3 is TGTGCCAGCAGTTGGACTAGCGGGTACAATGAGCAGTTCTTC. Its translation: CASSWTSGYNEQFF.

This chain links TRBV4-3 with TRBJ2-5; D may be TRBD1 or TRBD2 (6 bases each). Germline CDR1 and CDR2: LGHNA and YSLEER. CDR3 length: 15 residues. V gave up 0 bases and J gave up 5 bases, with 13 bases separating them. CDR3 protein: CASSQDWVGGETQYF. As DNA, the CDR3 is TGCGCCAGCAGCCAAGATTGGGTAGGGGGGGAGACCCAGTACTTC.

This clonotype was seen at least ten times. The chain carries TRBV20-1 and TRBJ1-2; D possibly corresponds to TRBD1 (5 bases). Trimming shortened V by 0 bases and J by 12 bases, and 23 bases separated the two germline ends. The CDR3 is 15 amino acids. CDR1 is DFQATT, CDR2 SNEGSKA, per germline (reference sequence). CDR3 bases: TGCAGTGCTAGAGATCGGGGCGCGCGTCTGGCCCAGGACACCTTC. It yields the protein CSARDRGARLAQDTF.

In this sample, this clonotype turned up many times. CDR3 sequence: CASSTRTVSNSPLHF. The CDR3 DNA is TGTGCCAGCAGCACCCGGACAGTGTCTAATTCACCCCTCCACTTT. The chain recombines TRBV7-2 with TRBJ1-6, with D possibly matching TRBD1 (6 bases). The CDR3 covers 15 residues. Per germline, CDR1 SGHTA and CDR2 FQGNSA. Trimming left V 5 bases short and J 6 bases short, with 14 bases between.

The V gene is TRBV10-3, the J gene TRBJ2-5; 11 nucleotides align to TRBD2. The germline V gene encodes CDR1 ENHRY and CDR2 SYGVKD. The CDR3 length is 19 residues. Trimming took 7 bases from V and 4 from J; bases not matched to a gene: 20. In DNA, the CDR3 is TGTGCCATCACGTCGGGCCTAGCGGGGGGTACAAAATGGGGAGAGACCCAGTACTTC. This gives the protein CAITSGLAGGTKWGETQYF.

This clonotype was recorded at least ten times. V gene TRBV20-1 combines with J gene TRBJ1-2; D perhaps matches TRBD1 (6 bases). V gave up 6 bases and J gave up 3 bases, with 17 bases separating them. The CDR3 totals 14 residues. CDR1 is DFQATT and CDR2 is SNEGSKA in the germline V gene (reference sequence). CDR3 loop: CSAPPEGEDYGYTF. Here the CDR3 DNA reads TGCAGTGCCCCCCCTGAGGGGGAGGACTATGGCTACACCTTC.

V is TRBV13 and J is TRBJ2-1; no firm D call. Germline values: CDR1 PRHDT, CDR2 FYEKMQ (reference sequence). Trimming stripped 0 bases from V and 9 bases from J, with 6 bases between. CDR3 length: 12 residues. In DNA, the CDR3 is TGTGCCAGCAGCTTAGGCTGGGCTGAGCAGTTCTTC. It encodes CASSLGWAEQFF.